The sample holds many counts of the clone carrying this TCR beta chain. This may stem from a read error, because a much larger clone lies one nucleotide away. The germline V gene encodes CDR1 MNHEY and CDR2 SVGAGI. The CDR3 has 14 residues. The sample originates from a study of tumor-infiltrating lymphocytes in primary liver carcinoma. TCR beta cDNA was reverse-transcribed from approximately 0.45 ug of total RNA. The reaction used a constant-region primer and ProtoScript II reverse transcriptase. It was through three nested multiplex PCR rounds of slightly modified ARM-PCR that TCR beta libraries arose. The first two PCR rounds, around 10 cycles each, used TRBV1-TRBV30 forward primers and a C-beta reverse primer. A single record per CDR3 protein comes from TCRdb applying MiXCR to the multiplex PCR reads. Counted here are 90,000 to 150,000 distinct CDR3 sequences, 50% to 65% occurring once; the ten biggest clones make up 7% to 10%.

It was from roughly 20-30 mg of unsorted bulk tissue that RNA and DNA were co-extracted. Material for sequencing was liver tumor tissue from sampling region 1. Subset meaning: tumor region T1, superior pole. This TCR derives from a woman in her sixties or seventies with primary liver carcinoma and hepatitis B virus infection. The V and J genes are TRBV6-5 and TRBJ2-3, with D perhaps TRBD1 or TRBD2 (5 bases each). CDR3 coding DNA: TGTGCCAGCGCTGGGAGTTCAAGCACAGGTACGCAGTATTTT. Residues: CASAGSSSTGTQYF.